A single T cell receptor beta chain is shown here with its context. Its antigen is still unknown. The input lacks base qualities; no much larger clone sits a single base away. This sample is drawn from a study of OX40 agonist ivuxolimab in advanced cancers. About the investigation overall: Ivuxolimab was an agonistic, fully human IgG2 monoclonal antibody directed against OX40 (CD134), a costimulatory receptor. Intravenous ivuxolimab was administered to patients every 2 weeks at six dose levels: 0.01, 0.1, 0.3, 1.5, 3 and 10 mg/kg. Among the approximately 54 dose-escalation patients, 19 had hepatocellular carcinoma, around 15 melanoma, 9 renal cell carcinoma and 9 head and neck cancer. A male proportion of roughly 80% and a mean age of 60 years, ranging from roughly 23 to 79, were recorded for the dose-escalation cohort. Prior anti-PD-1, anti-PD-L1 or anti-CTLA-4 therapy was permitted, and approximately 40% of dose-escalation patients had received checkpoint inhibitors. Partial responses occurred in three dose-escalation patients, of whom one had hepatocellular carcinoma and two had cutaneous melanoma. Peripheral TCRbeta sequencing was intended to test whether TCR sequence diversity was altered and clonal T-cell expansion was caused by ivuxolimab. The paper reports the monotherapy dose-escalation portion (N = 52 patients) of the phase I ivuxolimab trial.

For sequencing of the TCRbeta CDR3 region, genomic DNA was extracted from the sorted cells. The immunoSEQ Assay was used for sequencing of TCRbeta CDR3 regions. In its TCRdb copy, this immuneACCESS table keeps in-frame sequences only and misses some clones. Where compared with another copy, unresolved V genes explain less than half of these, and the others have no known cause. Recorded for this sample are under 20,000 clones; roughly 91% of them occurred a single time. The ten largest clones represent roughly 50% of the sample. Here is what the overall study found, with its caveats: The antigen specificity of the peripheral T cells that underwent clonal expansion was not determined. Low levels of normalized T-cell clonal expansion were also seen in some patients who did not respond. In the 0.1-3.0 mg/kg groups, partial responders were among the patients with the lowest normalized peripheral clonal expansion, particularly in CD8+ T cells. After ivuxolimab, CD8+ T cells had more expanded clones than CD4+ T cells on average. At doses from 0.1 to 3.0 mg/kg, clonal expansion was seen in both CD4+ and CD8+ blood T cells between baseline and week 6.

V loses 2 bases at its end and J loses 5 bases; junction bases beyond the gene matches: 8. From a lookup of the germline V gene, CDR1 and CDR2 are SGDLS and YYNGEE. The CDR3, cysteine through phenylalanine, is 15 amino acids long. Only the CDR3 part of the read is kept: 45 bases, read in frame from the first base. Patients with autoimmune disease history or receiving systemic immunosuppression were excluded from the trial. Peripheral blood for TCR sequencing was drawn from every dose cohort at baseline, at cycle 4 day 1 and at cycle 7 day 1. Samples came from an open-label, multicenter, first-in-human phase I dose-escalation trial of ivuxolimab. The trial enrolled adults with locally advanced or metastatic head and neck squamous cell, hepatocellular, melanoma or renal cell carcinoma. Before TCR sequencing, CD4+ T cells and CD8+ T cells from peripheral blood were sorted into separate populations.

The TCR sequence derives from an adult with an advanced solid tumor such as melanoma, head and neck, liver or kidney cancer. Recombination linked TRBV9 to TRBJ2-5; the central 8 bases match TRBD2. The input for sequencing was CD4+ or CD8+ T cells sorted from blood, taken in a trial of the OX40 agonist ivuxolimab. Here is the DNA: TGTGCCAGCAGCGTTGGGGGACTAGTTTTGGAGACCCAGTACTTC. The resulting protein is CASSVGGLVLETQYF.